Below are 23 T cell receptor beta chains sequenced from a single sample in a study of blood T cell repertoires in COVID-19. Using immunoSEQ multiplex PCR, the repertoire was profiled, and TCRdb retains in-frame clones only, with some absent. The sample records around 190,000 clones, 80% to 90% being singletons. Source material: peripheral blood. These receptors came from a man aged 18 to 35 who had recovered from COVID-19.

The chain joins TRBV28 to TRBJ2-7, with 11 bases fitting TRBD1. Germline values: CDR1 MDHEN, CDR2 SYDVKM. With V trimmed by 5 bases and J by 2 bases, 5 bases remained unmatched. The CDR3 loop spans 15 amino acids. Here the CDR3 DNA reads TGTGCCAGCAGTCCTTTGGGACAGGGGGCCTACGAGCAGTACTTC. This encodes CASSPLGQGAYEQYF.

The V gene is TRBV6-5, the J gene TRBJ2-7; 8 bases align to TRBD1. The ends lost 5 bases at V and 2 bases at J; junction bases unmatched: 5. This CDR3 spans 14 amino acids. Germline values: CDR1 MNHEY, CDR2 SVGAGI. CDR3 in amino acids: CASSRGQGAYEQYF. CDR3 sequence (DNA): TGTGCCAGCAGTCGTGGACAGGGAGCCTACGAGCAGTACTTC.

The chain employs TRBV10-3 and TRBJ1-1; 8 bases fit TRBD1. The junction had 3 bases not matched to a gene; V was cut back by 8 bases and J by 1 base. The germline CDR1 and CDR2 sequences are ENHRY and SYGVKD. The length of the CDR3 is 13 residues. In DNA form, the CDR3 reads TGTGCCATCGTTGGGACAGGGAACACTGAAGCTTTCTTT. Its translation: CAIVGTGNTEAFF.

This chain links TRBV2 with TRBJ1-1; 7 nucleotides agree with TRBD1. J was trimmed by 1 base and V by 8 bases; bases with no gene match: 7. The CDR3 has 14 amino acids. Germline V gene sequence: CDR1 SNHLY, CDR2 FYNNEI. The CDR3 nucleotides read TGTGCCAGCGACCGGACAGGCCCGAACACTGAAGCTTTCTTT. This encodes CASDRTGPNTEAFF. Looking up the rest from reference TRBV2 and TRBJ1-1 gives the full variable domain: EPEVTQTPSHQVTQMGQEVILRCVPISNHLYFYWYRQILGQKVEFLVSFYNNEISEKSEIFDDQFSVERPDGSNFTLKIRSTKLEDSAMYFCASDRTGPNTEAFFGQGTRLTVV.

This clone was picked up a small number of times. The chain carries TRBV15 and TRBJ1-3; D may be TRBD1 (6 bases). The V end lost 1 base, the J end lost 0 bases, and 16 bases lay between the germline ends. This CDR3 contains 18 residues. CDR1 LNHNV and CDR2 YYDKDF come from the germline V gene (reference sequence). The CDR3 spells CATSRGEGGLSSGNTIYF. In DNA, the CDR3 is TGTGCCACCAGCAGAGGTGAAGGGGGACTAAGCTCTGGAAACACCATATATTTT.

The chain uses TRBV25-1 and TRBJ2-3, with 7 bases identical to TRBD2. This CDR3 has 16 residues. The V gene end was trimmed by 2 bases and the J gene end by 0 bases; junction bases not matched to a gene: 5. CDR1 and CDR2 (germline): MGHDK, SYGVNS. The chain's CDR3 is CASSEGSGASTDTQYF. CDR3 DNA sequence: TGTGCCAGCAGTGAAGGCAGCGGGGCGAGCACAGATACGCAGTATTTT.

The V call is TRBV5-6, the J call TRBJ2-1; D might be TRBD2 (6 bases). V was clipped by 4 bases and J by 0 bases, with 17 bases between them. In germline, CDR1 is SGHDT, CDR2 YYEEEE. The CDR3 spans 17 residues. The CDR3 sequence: CASSLGSGRSSYNEQFF. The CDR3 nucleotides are TGTGCCAGCAGCCTCGGGAGCGGACGGAGCTCCTACAATGAGCAGTTCTTC.

CDR3 residues: CASSSGLSRQPQHF. The CDR3 region has the DNA TGTGCCAGCAGTTCGGGACTTTCCAGACAGCCCCAGCATTTT. The chain uses TRBV28 and TRBJ1-5; tentatively, D is TRBD1 (5 bases). The CDR3 runs to 14 residues. The V gene's germline CDR1 is MDHEN and CDR2 SYDVKM. The ends were cut back, 4 bases at V and 7 bases at J, with 14 bases in the middle.

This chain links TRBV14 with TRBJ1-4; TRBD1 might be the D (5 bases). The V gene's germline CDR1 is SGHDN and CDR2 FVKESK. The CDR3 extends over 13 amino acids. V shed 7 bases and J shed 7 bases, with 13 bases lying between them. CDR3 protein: CASKDLGGEKLFF. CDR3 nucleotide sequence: TGTGCCAGCAAGGACCTGGGGGGTGAAAAACTGTTTTTT.

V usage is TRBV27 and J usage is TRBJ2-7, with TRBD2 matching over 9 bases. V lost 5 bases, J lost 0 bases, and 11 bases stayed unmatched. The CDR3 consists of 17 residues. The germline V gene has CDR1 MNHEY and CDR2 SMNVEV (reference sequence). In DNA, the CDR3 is TGTGCCAGCAGTCCCCGGAGACTAGCGGACACCTCCTACGAGCAGTACTTC. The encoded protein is CASSPRRLADTSYEQYF.

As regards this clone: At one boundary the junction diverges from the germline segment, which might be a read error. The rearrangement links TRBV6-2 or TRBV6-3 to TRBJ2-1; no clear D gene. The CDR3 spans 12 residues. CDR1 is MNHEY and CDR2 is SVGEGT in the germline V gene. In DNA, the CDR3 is TGTGCCAGCAGTTACTCCGACAATGAGCAGTTCTTC. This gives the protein CASSYSDNEQFF.

CDR3 amino acids: CAISEVPGTGGSYTF. In DNA form, the CDR3 reads TGTGCCATCAGTGAGGTACCCGGGACAGGTGGGAGCTACACCTTC. This sequence joins TRBV10-3 and TRBJ1-2, with 8 bases lining up with TRBD1. The V gene's germline CDR1 is ENHRY and CDR2 SYGVKD. Trimming cost V 2 bases and J 9 bases; bases outside gene matches: 11. The CDR3 runs 15 residues.

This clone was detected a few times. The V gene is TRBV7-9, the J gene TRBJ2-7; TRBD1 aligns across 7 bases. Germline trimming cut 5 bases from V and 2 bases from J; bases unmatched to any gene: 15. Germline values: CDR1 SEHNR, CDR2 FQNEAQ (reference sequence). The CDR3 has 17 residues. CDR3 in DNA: TGTGCCAGCAGCCCCCCCGTCCCAACAGGGGAGACCTACGAGCAGTACTTC. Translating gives CASSPPVPTGETYEQYF.

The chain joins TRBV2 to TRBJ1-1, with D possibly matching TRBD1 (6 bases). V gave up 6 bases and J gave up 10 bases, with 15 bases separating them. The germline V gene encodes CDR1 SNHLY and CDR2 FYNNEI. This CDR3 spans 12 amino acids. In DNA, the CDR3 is TGTGCCAGCAGCGAGGACAGTGGGACAGCTTTCTTT. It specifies CASSEDSGTAFF.

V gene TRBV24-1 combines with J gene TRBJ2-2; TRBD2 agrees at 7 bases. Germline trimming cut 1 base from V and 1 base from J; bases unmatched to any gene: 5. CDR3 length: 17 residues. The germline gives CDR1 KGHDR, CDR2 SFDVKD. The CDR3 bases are TGTGCCACCAGTGATTTAACCGGGACTAAGAACACCGGGGAGCTGTTTTTT. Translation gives CATSDLTGTKNTGELFF.

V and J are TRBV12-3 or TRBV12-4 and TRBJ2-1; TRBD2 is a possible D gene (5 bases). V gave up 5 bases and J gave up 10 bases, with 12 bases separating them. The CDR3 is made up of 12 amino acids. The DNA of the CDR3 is TGTGCCAGCAGTCCCGTCCGCGGGGAGCAGTTCTTC. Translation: CASSPVRGEQFF.

The CDR3 nucleotides are TGTGCCAGCAGCCAAGCAGGAGGGACTGGTGAAGGAAAACTGTTTTTT. Translating it yields CASSQAGGTGEGKLFF. This chain joins TRBV3-1 (or the pseudogene TRBV3-2) and TRBJ1-4; the D gene is possibly TRBD1 (5 bases). Germline V gene sequence: CDR1 LGHDT, CDR2 YNNKEL (reference sequence). Trimming removed 1 base from V and 10 bases from J, with 19 bases in between. The CDR3 consists of 16 residues.

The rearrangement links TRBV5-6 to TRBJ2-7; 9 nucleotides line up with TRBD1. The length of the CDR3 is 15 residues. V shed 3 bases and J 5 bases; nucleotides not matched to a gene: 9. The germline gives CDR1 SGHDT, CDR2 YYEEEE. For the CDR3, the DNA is TGTGCCAGCAGCTGGGGACAGGGTCCGGTAGACGAGCAGTACTTC. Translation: CASSWGQGPVDEQYF.

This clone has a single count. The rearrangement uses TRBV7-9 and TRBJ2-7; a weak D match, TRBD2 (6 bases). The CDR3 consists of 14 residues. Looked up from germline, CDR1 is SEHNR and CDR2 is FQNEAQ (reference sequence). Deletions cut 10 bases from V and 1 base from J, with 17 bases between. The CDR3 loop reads CATLPSSVSYEQYF. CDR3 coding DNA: TGTGCCACTCTGCCTTCTAGCGTGTCCTACGAGCAGTACTTC.

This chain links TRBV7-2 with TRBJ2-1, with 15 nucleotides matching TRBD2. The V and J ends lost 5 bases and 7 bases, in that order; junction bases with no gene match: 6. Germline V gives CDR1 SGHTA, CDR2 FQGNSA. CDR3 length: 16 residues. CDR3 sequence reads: CASSPRTSGRGNEQFF. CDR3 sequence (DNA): TGTGCCAGCAGCCCACGGACTAGCGGGAGGGGTAATGAGCAGTTCTTC. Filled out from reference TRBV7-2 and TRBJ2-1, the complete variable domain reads GAGVSQSPSNKVTEKGKDVELRCDPISGHTALYWYRQSLGQGLEFLIYFQGNSAPDKSGLPSDRFSAERTGGSVSTLTIQRTQQEDSAVYLCASSPRTSGRGNEQFFGPGTRLTVL.

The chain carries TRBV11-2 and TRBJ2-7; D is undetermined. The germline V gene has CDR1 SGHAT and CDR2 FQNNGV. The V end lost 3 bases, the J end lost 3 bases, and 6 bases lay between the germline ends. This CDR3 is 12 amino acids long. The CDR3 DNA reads TGTGCCAGCAGCTTTGGGCTCTACGAGCAGTACTTC. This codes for CASSFGLYEQYF.

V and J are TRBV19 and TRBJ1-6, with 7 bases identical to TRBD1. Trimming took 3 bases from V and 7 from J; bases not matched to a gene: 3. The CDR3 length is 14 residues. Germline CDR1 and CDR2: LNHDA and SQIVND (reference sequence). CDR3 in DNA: TGTGCCAGTAGTATGACAGGGTGGAATTCACCCCTCCACTTT. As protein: CASSMTGWNSPLHF.

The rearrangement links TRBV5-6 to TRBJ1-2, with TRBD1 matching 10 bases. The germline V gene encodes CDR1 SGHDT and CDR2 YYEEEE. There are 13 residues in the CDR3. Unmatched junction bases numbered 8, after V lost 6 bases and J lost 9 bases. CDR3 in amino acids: CASILGQGGSYTF. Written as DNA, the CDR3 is TGTGCCAGCATTCTCGGACAGGGGGGGAGCTACACCTTC.